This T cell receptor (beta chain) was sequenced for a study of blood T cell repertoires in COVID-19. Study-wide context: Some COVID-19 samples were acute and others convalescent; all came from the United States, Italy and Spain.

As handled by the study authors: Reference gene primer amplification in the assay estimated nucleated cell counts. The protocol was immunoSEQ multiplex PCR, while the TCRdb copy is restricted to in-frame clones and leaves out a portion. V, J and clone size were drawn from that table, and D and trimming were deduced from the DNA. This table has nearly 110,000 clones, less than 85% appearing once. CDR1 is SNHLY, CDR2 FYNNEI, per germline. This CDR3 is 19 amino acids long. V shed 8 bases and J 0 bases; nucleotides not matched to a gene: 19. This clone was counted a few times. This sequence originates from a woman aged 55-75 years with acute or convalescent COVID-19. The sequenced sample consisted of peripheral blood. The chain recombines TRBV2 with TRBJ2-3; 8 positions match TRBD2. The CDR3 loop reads CASLPSAGVSGISTDTQYF. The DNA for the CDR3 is TGTGCCAGCCTACCTTCAGCGGGAGTTTCTGGTATCAGCACAGATACGCAGTATTTT.